This TCR beta chain appears in the sequencing data of a study of control samples from healthy donors and cancer patients. Germline loops: CDR1 LGHDT, CDR2 YNNKEL (reference sequence). Trimming took 0 bases from V and 5 from J, leaving 10 bases between them. The CDR3 is 14 amino acids. Here immunoSEQ multiplex PCR was the method, and the copy in TCRdb shows in-frame clones only, minus some. The sample has more than 50,000 clones, around 96% seen once; the top ten hold roughly 0.99%. The V call is TRBV3-1 (or the pseudogene TRBV3-2), the J call TRBJ1-2; TRBD1 might be the D (6 bases). The TCR originated in a young woman in good health. Specimen: blood. CDR3 sequence reads: CASSQEGTGYGYTF. In DNA form, the CDR3 reads TGTGCCAGCAGCCAAGAGGGAACAGGGTATGGCTACACCTTC.